The 9 T cell receptor beta chains presented below share a single source sample, sequenced in a study of CD8 T cells in ankylosing spondylitis. TCRdb passed the 5' RACE reads through MiXCR, listing each CDR3 protein once. The sample includes around 39,000 distinct CDR3 sequences, approximately 17% seen only once; the top ten take about 49%. Sequenced material: blood. These receptors all come from a male donor with ankylosing spondylitis or in good health (not recorded which).

The chain combines TRBV6-5 with TRBJ2-1; 8 bases align to TRBD1. Trimming at V came to 5 bases and at J to 8 bases, leaving 11 bases not matched to a gene. The CDR3 spans 15 residues. The germline gives CDR1 MNHEY, CDR2 SVGAGI. The DNA for the CDR3 is TGTGCCAGCAGTCCAACCGGGACAGGTTTTGATGAGCAGTTCTTC. This gives the protein CASSPTGTGFDEQFF.

This clonotype was counted only a few times. The chain has TRBV20-1 and TRBJ1-1, with a weak D call TRBD1 (5 bases). This CDR3 contains 14 residues. V dropped 4 bases and J dropped 2 bases, with 14 bases sitting between them. Germline V CDR1 and CDR2: DFQATT, SNEGSKA (reference sequence). The CDR3 reads CSATGQLVNTEAFF. DNA of the CDR3: TGCAGTGCTACAGGGCAGTTAGTTAACACTGAAGCTTTCTTT.

This clonotype was observed a handful of times. The chain links TRBV29-1 to TRBJ2-3; no clear D. Per germline, CDR1 SQVTM and CDR2 ANQGSEA. Trimming left V 3 bases short and J 3 bases short, with 7 bases between. The CDR3 consists of 12 residues. The CDR3 is CSVEDSTDTQYF. As DNA, the CDR3 is TGCAGCGTTGAGGATTCTACAGATACGCAGTATTTT.

This clonotype has only a few counts. This rearrangement joins TRBV12-3 or TRBV12-4 to TRBJ2-3, with TRBD2 matching over 11 bases. The CDR3 is 15 amino acids. After removal of 6 bases from V and 2 bases from J, the junction contained 4 bases not matched to a gene. The CDR3 loop is CASRRLAGHTDTQYF. CDR3 coding DNA: TGTGCCAGCAGAAGACTAGCGGGGCACACAGATACGCAGTATTTT.

At least ten counts were recorded for this clonotype. The chain couples TRBV20-1 to TRBJ2-5, with 9 bases matching TRBD1. Per germline, CDR1 DFQATT and CDR2 SNEGSKA (reference sequence). V lost 7 bases, J lost 7 bases, and 10 bases stayed unmatched. The CDR3 has 13 amino acids. CDR3 sequence reads: CSVPRSTGGTQYF. CDR3 DNA: TGCAGTGTTCCCCGGTCGACAGGGGGGACCCAGTACTTC.

The chain is built from TRBV6-5 and TRBJ2-1, with 10 positions matching TRBD2. CDR3 size: 15 residues. Unmatched junction bases numbered 6, after V lost 3 bases and J lost 7 bases. Germline V gene lookup returns CDR1 MNHEY and CDR2 SVGAGI. The DNA for the CDR3 is TGTGCCAGCAGTTATATAGCGGGAGGAGTGAATGAGCAGTTCTTC. This gives the protein CASSYIAGGVNEQFF.

The rearrangement uses TRBV4-3 and TRBJ2-5, with D possibly matching TRBD2 (6 bases). The CDR3 has 16 residues. The ends were cut back, 4 bases at V and 2 bases at J, with 17 bases in the middle. Looked up from germline, CDR1 is LGHNA and CDR2 is YSLEER. The CDR3 region is CASSPNLGGGQETQYF. The CDR3 DNA reads TGCGCCAGCAGCCCAAATCTAGGTGGGGGGCAAGAGACCCAGTACTTC.

This clonotype was picked up many times. J is TRBJ1-4 and V is TRBV7-2; D perhaps matches TRBD1 (6 bases). From germline, CDR1 is SGHTA and CDR2 FQGNSA. The CDR3 extends over 14 amino acids. Trimming cost V 5 bases and J 6 bases, with 13 bases left between them. Here the CDR3 reads CASSRGGKDEKLFF. CDR3 coding DNA: TGTGCCAGCAGCCGAGGGGGGAAGGATGAAAAACTGTTTTTT.

This clonotype was picked up a small number of times. The rearrangement joins TRBV11-3 to TRBJ2-2; D may correspond to TRBD1 or TRBD2 (6 bases each). Germline values: CDR1 SGHNT, CDR2 YENEEA. V gave up 6 bases and J gave up 3 bases, with 11 bases separating them. This CDR3 is built from 14 residues. Here the CDR3 DNA reads TGTGCCAGCAGTGGGGGGCGGGACACCGGGGAGCTGTTTTTT. Residues: CASSGGRDTGELFF.